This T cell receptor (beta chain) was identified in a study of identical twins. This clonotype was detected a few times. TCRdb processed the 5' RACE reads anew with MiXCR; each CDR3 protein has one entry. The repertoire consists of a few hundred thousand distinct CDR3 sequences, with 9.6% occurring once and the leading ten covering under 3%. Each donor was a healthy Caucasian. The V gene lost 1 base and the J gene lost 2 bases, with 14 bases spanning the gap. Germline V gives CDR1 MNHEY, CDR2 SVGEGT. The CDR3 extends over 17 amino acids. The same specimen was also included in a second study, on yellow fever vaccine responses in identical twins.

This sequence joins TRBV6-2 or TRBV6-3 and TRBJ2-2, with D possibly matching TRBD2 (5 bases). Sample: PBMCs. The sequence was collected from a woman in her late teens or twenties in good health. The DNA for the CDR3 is TGTGCCAGCAGTTACTGGAGAGGGTTGGGTAACACCGGGGAGCTGTTTTTT. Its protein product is CASSYWRGLGNTGELFF.